The present T cell receptor beta chain was sequenced within a study of blood T cell repertoires in COVID-19. Whole-study context: Sample material is recorded as cDNA or gDNA derived from T cells, B-cell-depleted T cells, or PBMCs.

Methods used by the authors: Estimation of nucleated cell counts was performed using reference gene primer amplification. Libraries were prepared by immunoSEQ multiplex PCR; TCRdb keeps only in-frame clonotypes and omits some of them. From that table come the V and J calls and clone size; the DNA was used to work out D and trimming. The sample includes about 480,000 clones, roughly nine tenths of them seen just once. Enrollees, about 18 to 89 years old, lived in 24 US areas. CDR1 and CDR2 (germline): GTSNPN, SVGIG (reference sequence). V shed 8 bases, J shed 6 bases, and the junction held 5 bases outside the gene matches. CDR3 length equals 12 residues.

The receptor's source is a woman aged 55-70 years who had recovered from COVID-19. The sequencing input was PBMCs or T cells enriched from blood (not recorded which). This sequence joins TRBV30 and TRBJ2-2; 8 positions match TRBD1. This CDR3 reads CAKQGVSGELFF. For the CDR3, the DNA is TGTGCCAAACAGGGGGTGTCCGGGGAGCTGTTTTTT. Looking up the rest from reference TRBV30 and TRBJ2-2 gives the full variable domain: SQTIHQWPATLVQPVGSPLSLECTVEGTSNPNLYWYRQAAGRGLQLLFYSVGIGQISSEVPQNLSASRPQDRQFILSSKKLLLSDSGFYLCAKQGVSGELFFGEGSRLTVL.